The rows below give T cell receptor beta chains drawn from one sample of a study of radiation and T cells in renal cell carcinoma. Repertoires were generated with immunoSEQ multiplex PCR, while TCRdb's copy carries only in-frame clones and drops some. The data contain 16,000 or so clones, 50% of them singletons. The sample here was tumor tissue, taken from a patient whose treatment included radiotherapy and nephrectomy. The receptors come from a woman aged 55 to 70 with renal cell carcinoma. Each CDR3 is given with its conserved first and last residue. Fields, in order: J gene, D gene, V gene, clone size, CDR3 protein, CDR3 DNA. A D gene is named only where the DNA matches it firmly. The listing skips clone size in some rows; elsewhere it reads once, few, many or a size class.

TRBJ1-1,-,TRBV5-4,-,CASSFSVNTEAFF,TGTGCCAGCAGCTTTTCGGTGAACACTGAAGCTTTCTTT
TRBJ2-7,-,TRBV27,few,CASSPDLTYEQYF,TGTGCCAGCAGTCCGGACTTAACCTACGAGCAGTACTTC
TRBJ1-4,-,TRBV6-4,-,CASSEGTLNEKLFF,TGTGCCAGCAGTGAAGGGACTTTAAATGAAAAACTGTTTTTT
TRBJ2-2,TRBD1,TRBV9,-,CASSVKPGTGGTGELFF,TGTGCCAGCAGCGTAAAGCCCGGGACAGGGGGCACCGGGGAGCTGTTTTTT
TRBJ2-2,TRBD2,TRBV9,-,CASSVLAGGLNTGELFF,TGTGCCAGCAGCGTTCTCGCGGGGGGGCTGAACACCGGGGAGCTGTTTTTT
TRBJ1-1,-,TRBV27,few,CASSVWNQGIKRGTEAFF,TGTGCCAGCAGTGTTTGGAATCAGGGGATTAAGCGGGGCACTGAAGCTTTCTTT
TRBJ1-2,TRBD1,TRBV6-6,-,CASLDRIHGYTF,TGTGCCAGTTTGGACAGGATACATGGCTACACCTTC
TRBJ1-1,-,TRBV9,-,CASSAIDREAFF,TGTGCCAGCAGCGCCATAGACCGTGAAGCTTTCTTT
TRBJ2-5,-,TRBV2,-,CASSEGGNEETQYF,TGTGCCAGCAGTGAAGGAGGGAATGAAGAGACCCAGTACTTC
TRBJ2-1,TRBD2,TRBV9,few,CASSILAGGSYNEQFF,TGTGCCAGCAGCATCTTAGCGGGGGGCTCCTACAATGAGCAGTTCTTC
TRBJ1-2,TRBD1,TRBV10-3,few,CAISQGDGYTF,TGTGCCATCAGCCAGGGGGATGGCTACACCTTC
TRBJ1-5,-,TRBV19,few,CASSTTKNQPQHF,TGTGCCAGTAGTACAACAAAGAATCAGCCCCAGCATTTT
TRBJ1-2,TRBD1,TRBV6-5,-,CAIRTGRGLGGYTF,TGTGCCATACGGACCGGGAGGGGGCTGGGAGGCTACACCTTC
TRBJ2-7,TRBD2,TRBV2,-,CASSDRAGGTYEQYF,TGTGCCAGCAGTGATAGAGCGGGGGGTACCTACGAGCAGTACTTC
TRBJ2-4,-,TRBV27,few,CASSYGPKNIQYF,TGTGCCAGCAGTTATGGCCCCAAAAACATTCAGTACTTC
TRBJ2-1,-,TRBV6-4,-,CASSVGWNSYNEQFF,TGTGCCAGCAGTGTAGGGTGGAACTCCTACAATGAGCAGTTCTTC
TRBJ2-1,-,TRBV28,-,CASRRIGFYSSYNEQFF,TGTGCCAGCAGGCGTATCGGGTTCTACAGCTCCTACAATGAGCAGTTCTTC
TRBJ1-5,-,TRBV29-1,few,CSVGGGNQPQHF,TGCAGCGTCGGGGGAGGCAATCAGCCCCAGCATTTT